In its sample, the clone carrying this T cell receptor (beta chain) was seen a few times. Authors' data handling: It was from CDR3 differences across clinicopathological groups that a distant-metastasis classifier for papillary thyroid cancer was built. TCRdb re-analyzed the PCR reads through MiXCR. TCRdb's processing, not the authors' own work, is the source of the V and J calls. Among some 17,000 clones listed, roughly 26% were seen once. Treatment of any kind had been given to no patient before thyroid surgery. This specimen comes from a study of metastatic and nonmetastatic thyroid tumors. About the study: Samples came from malignant and benign thyroid patients, and repertoires were compared across blood and tumor or nodule tissue.

Germline CDR1 is MNHNS and CDR2 is SASEGT. This CDR3 is built from 15 residues. The V and J ends lost 5 bases and 6 bases, in that order; junction bases with no gene match: 9. The chain employs TRBV6-1 and TRBJ1-5; TRBD1 agrees at 8 bases. The sample taken for sequencing was blood. The TCR originated in a male donor with papillary thyroid cancer or a benign thyroid nodule (not recorded which). Some clones in this sample may be carry-over from other donors' samples. The CDR3: CASSPQDREVQPQHF. The CDR3 DNA reads TGTGCCAGCAGTCCGCAGGACAGGGAGGTTCAGCCCCAGCATTTT.